This is a list of T cell receptor beta chains from one sample in a study of cytomegalovirus exposure and HLA in healthy donors. The assay was immunoSEQ multiplex PCR, and TCRdb's table has in-frame clones only and misses some. This repertoire includes roughly 77,000 clones. The sample taken for sequencing was PBMCs. These receptor sequences come from a man aged 25 to 40 in good health and CMV-seronegative. CDR3s include the opening cysteine and the closing phenylalanine or tryptophan. The D gene is left open where the match is weak.

v_call: TRBV6-5; j_call: TRBJ1-1; d_call: NA; cdr3_nt: TGTGCCAGCAGCCTAGCGGGGGGCATGAACACTGAAGCTTTCTTT; cdr3_aa: CASSLAGGMNTEAFF
v_call: TRBV7-2; j_call: TRBJ2-1; d_call: TRBD2; cdr3_nt: TGTGCCAGCAGTCGGACTAGCGGGAGTGGGGATGAGCAGTTCTTC; cdr3_aa: CASSRTSGSGDEQFF
v_call: TRBV11-2; j_call: TRBJ1-1; d_call: NA; cdr3_nt: TGTGCCAGCAGCCCTACAGTAGGTTACACTGAAGCTTTCTTT; cdr3_aa: CASSPTVGYTEAFF
v_call: TRBV4-2; j_call: TRBJ1-5; d_call: NA; cdr3_nt: TGTGCCAGCAGCCAGGCGGGCCCCGATAGCAATCAGCCCCAGCATTTT; cdr3_aa: CASSQAGPDSNQPQHF
v_call: TRBV6-6; j_call: TRBJ2-7; d_call: TRBD1; cdr3_nt: TGTGCCAGCAGTTACCGGGACAGCTACGAGCAGTACTTC; cdr3_aa: CASSYRDSYEQYF
v_call: TRBV19; j_call: TRBJ2-7; d_call: TRBD2; cdr3_nt: TGTGCCAGTAGTACCCCTAGCGGTAGCGCCTACGAGCAGTACTTC; cdr3_aa: CASSTPSGSAYEQYF
v_call: TRBV9; j_call: TRBJ2-1; d_call: NA; cdr3_nt: TGTGCCAGCAGCGTTGCACTACCCCAAAGCTCCTACAATGAGCAGTTCTTC; cdr3_aa: CASSVALPQSSYNEQFF
v_call: TRBV5-4; j_call: TRBJ2-7; d_call: TRBD1; cdr3_nt: TGTGCCAGCAGTCTGGGACAGGCCTCCTACGAGCAGTACTTC; cdr3_aa: CASSLGQASYEQYF
v_call: TRBV18; j_call: TRBJ2-7; d_call: NA; cdr3_nt: TGTGCCAGCTCACCACTCTCCAGCTACGAGCAGTACTTC; cdr3_aa: CASSPLSSYEQYF
v_call: TRBV14; j_call: TRBJ2-1; d_call: TRBD2; cdr3_nt: TGTGCCAGCAGCCAAGTCTCAGCGGGAGGGGTCGATGAGCAGTTCTTC; cdr3_aa: CASSQVSAGGVDEQFF
v_call: TRBV2; j_call: TRBJ2-7; d_call: TRBD1; cdr3_nt: TGTGCCGTCGGGACAGGGGAATACGAGCAGTACTTC; cdr3_aa: CAVGTGEYEQYF